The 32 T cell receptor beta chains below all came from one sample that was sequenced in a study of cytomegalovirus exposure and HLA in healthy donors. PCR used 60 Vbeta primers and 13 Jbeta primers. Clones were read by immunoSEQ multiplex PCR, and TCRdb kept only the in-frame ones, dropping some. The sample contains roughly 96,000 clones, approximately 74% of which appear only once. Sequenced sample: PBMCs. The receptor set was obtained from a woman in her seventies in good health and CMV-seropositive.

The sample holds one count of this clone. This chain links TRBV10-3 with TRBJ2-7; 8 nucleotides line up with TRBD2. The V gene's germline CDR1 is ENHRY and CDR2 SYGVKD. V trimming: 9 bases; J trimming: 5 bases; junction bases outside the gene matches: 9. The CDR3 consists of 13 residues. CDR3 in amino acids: CAIKRESRDEQYF. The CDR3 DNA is TGTGCCATAAAGCGGGAGTCTAGAGACGAGCAGTACTTC.

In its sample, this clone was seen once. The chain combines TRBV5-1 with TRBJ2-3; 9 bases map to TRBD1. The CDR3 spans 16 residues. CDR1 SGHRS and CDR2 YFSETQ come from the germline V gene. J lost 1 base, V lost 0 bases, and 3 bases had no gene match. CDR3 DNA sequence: TGCGCCAGCAGCTTGGGACAGGGGGAACGCACAGATACGCAGTATTTT. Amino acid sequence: CASSLGQGERTDTQYF. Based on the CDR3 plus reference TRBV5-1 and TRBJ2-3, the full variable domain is KAGVTQTPRYLIKTRGQQVTLSCSPISGHRSVSWYQQTPGQGLQFLFEYFSETQRNKGNFPGRFSGRQFSNSRSEMNVSTLELGDSALYLCASSLGQGERTDTQYFGPGTRLTVL.

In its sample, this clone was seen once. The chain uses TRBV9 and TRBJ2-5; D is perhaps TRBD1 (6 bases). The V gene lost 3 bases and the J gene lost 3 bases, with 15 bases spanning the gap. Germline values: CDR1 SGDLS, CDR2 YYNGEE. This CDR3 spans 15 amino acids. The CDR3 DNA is TGTGCCAGCAGCGGCAGGGGACAAGGGGAAGAGACCCAGTACTTC. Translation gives CASSGRGQGEETQYF.

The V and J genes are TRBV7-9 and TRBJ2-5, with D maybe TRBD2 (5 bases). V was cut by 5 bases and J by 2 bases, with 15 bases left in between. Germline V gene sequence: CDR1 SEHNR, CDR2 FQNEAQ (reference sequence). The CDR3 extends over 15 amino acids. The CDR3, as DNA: TGTGCCAGCAGCCACGAAGGGAGTGGGCAAGAGACCCAGTACTTC. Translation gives CASSHEGSGQETQYF.

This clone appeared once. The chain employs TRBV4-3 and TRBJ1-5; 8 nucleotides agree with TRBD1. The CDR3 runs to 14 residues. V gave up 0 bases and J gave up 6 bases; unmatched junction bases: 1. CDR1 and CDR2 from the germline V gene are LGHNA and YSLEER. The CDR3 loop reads CASSQEQGGQPQHF. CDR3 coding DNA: TGCGCCAGCAGCCAAGAACAGGGGGGTCAGCCCCAGCATTTT.

The CDR3 DNA follows: TGCGCCAGCAGCTTGGCCTCTGGGCAGGCGAACACCGGGGAGCTGTTTTTT. The encoded protein is CASSLASGQANTGELFF. The rearrangement joins TRBV5-1 to TRBJ2-2; the D is unclear. Germline lookup yields CDR1 SGHRS and CDR2 YFSETQ. Deletions cut 0 bases from V and 0 bases from J, with 12 bases between. This CDR3 is built from 17 residues.

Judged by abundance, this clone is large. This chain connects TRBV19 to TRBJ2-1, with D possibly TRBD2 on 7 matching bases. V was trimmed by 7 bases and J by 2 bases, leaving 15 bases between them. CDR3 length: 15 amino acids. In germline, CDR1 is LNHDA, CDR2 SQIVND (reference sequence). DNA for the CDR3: TGTGCCAGTATATGGGGGGGCCTCCCCTACAATGAGCAGTTCTTC. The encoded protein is CASIWGGLPYNEQFF.

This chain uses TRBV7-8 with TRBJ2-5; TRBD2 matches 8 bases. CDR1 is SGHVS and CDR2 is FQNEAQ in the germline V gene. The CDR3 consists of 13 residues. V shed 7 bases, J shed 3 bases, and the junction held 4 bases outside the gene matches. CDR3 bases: TGTGCCAGCACCGCCGGGAGGGAAGAGACCCAGTACTTC. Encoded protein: CASTAGREETQYF. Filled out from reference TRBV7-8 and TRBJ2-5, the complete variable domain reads GAGVSQSPRYKVAKRGQDVALRCDPISGHVSLFWYQQALGQGPEFLTYFQNEAQLDKSGLPSDRFFAERPEGSVSTLKIQRTQQEDSAVYLCASTAGREETQYFGPGTRLLVL.

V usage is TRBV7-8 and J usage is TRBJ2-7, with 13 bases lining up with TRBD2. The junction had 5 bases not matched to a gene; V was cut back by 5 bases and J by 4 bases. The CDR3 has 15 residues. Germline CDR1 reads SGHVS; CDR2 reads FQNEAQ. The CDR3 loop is CASSRGLAGAYEQYF. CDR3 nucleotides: TGTGCCAGCAGCCGAGGACTAGCGGGAGCATACGAGCAGTACTTC.

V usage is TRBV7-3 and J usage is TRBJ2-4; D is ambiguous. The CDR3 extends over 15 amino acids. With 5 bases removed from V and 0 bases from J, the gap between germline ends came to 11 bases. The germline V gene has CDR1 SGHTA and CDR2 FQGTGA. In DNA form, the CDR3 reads TGTGCCAGCAGCCCGTCGGCGGCAGCCAAAAACATTCAGTACTTC. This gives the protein CASSPSAAAKNIQYF.

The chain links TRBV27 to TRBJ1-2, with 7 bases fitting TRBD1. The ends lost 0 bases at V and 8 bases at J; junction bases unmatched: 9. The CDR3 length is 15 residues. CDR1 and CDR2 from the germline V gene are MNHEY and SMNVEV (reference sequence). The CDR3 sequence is CASSLSGQAEEGYTF. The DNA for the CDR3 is TGTGCCAGCAGTTTATCCGGACAGGCGGAGGAGGGCTACACCTTC.

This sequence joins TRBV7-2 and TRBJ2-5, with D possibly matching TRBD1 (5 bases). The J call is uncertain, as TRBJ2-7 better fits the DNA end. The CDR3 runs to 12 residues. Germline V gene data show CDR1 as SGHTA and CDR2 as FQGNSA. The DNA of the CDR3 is TGTGCCAGCAGCTTATGGGGCGCCGAGCAGTACTTC. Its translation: CASSLWGAEQYF.

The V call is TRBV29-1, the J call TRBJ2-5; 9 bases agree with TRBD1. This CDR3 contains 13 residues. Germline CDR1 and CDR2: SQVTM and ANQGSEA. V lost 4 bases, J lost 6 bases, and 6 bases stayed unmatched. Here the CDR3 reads CSVGTGGTKTQYF. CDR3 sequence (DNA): TGCAGCGTTGGCACAGGGGGCACGAAGACCCAGTACTTC.

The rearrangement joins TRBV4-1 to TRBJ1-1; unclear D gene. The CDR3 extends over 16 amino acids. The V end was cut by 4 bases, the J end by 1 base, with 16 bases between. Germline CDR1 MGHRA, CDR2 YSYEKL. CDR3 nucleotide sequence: TGCGCCAGCAGCCGAACGGCGAGGGCAGCGAACACTGAAGCTTTCTTT. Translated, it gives CASSRTARAANTEAFF.

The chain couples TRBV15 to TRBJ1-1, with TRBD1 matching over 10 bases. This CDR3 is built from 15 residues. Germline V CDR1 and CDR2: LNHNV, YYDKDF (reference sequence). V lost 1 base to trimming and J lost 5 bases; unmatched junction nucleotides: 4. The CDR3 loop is CATSRAGTGVTEAFF. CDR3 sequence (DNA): TGTGCCACCAGCAGAGCCGGGACAGGGGTGACTGAAGCTTTCTTT. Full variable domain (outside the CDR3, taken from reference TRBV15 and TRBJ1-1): DAMVIQNPRYQVTQFGKPVTLSCSQTLNHNVMYWYQQKSSQAPKLLFHYYDKDFNNEADTPDNFQSRRPNTSFCFLDIRSPGLGDTAMYLCATSRAGTGVTEAFFGQGTRLTVV.

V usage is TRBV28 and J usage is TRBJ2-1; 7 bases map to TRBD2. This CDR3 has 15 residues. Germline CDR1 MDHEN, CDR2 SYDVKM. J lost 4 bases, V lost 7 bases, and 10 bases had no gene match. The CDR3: CASIMGGTTYNEQFF. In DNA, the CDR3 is TGTGCCAGCATTATGGGGGGGACTACATACAATGAGCAGTTCTTC.

This chain's CDR3 is CASIRGGGQGVSEQFF. The CDR3 region has the DNA TGTGCCAGTATTCGCGGAGGTGGACAGGGGGTTAGTGAGCAGTTCTTC. The gene calls are TRBV19 and TRBJ2-1, with 10 bases that match TRBD1. V gave up 7 bases and J gave up 9 bases; unmatched junction bases: 15. In germline, CDR1 is LNHDA, CDR2 SQIVND (reference sequence). The CDR3 has 16 amino acids. The variable domain in full, with the rest retrieved from reference TRBV19 and TRBJ2-1, is DGGITQSPKYLFRKEGQNVTLSCEQNLNHDAMYWYRQDPGQGLRLIYYSQIVNDFQKGDIAEGYSVSREKKESFPLTVTSAQKNPTAFYLCASIRGGGQGVSEQFFGPGTRLTVL.

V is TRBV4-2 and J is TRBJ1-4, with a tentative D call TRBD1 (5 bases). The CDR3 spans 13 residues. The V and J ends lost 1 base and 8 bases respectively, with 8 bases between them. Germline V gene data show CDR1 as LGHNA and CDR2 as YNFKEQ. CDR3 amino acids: CASSQVHREKLFF. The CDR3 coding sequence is TGTGCCAGCAGCCAAGTTCACAGGGAAAAACTGTTTTTT.

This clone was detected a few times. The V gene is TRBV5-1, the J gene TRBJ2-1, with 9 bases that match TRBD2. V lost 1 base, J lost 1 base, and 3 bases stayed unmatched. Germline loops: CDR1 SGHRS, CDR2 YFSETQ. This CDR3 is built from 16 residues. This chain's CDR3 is CASSLSAGGSYNEQFF. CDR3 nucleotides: TGCGCCAGCAGCTTGTCAGCGGGGGGATCCTACAATGAGCAGTTCTTC.

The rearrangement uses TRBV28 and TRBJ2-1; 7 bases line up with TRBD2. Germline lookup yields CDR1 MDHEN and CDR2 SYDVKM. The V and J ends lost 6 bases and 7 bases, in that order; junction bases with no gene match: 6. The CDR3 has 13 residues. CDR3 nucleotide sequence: TGTGCCAGCAGACCGGGACTATCGAATGAGCAGTTCTTC. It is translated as CASRPGLSNEQFF.

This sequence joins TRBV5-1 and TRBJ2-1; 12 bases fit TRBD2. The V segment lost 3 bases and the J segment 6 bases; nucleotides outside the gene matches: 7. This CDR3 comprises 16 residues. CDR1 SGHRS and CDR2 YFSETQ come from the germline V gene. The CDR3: CASSSGLAGSSNEQFF. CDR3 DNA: TGCGCCAGCAGCTCTGGACTAGCGGGATCGTCCAATGAGCAGTTCTTC.

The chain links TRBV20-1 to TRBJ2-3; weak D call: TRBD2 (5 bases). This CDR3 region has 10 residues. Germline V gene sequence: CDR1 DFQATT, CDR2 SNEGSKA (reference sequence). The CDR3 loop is CSGGTDTQYF. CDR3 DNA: TGCAGCGGGGGCACAGATACGCAGTATTTT.

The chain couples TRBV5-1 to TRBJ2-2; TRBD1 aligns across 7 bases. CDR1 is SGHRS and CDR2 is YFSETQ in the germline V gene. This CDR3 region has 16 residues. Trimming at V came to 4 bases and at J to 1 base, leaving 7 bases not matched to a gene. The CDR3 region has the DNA TGCGCCAGCAGCACTGAGGGGGCCCAGAACACCGGGGAGCTGTTTTTT. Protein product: CASSTEGAQNTGELFF. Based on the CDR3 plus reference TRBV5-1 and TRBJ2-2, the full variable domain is KAGVTQTPRYLIKTRGQQVTLSCSPISGHRSVSWYQQTPGQGLQFLFEYFSETQRNKGNFPGRFSGRQFSNSRSEMNVSTLELGDSALYLCASSTEGAQNTGELFFGEGSRLTVL.

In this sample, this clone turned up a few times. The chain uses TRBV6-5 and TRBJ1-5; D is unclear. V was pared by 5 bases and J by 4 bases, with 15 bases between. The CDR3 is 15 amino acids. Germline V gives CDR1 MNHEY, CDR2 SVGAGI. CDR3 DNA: TGTGCCAGCAGTGTAGAGACACTCCCTAATCAGCCCCAGCATTTT. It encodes CASSVETLPNQPQHF.

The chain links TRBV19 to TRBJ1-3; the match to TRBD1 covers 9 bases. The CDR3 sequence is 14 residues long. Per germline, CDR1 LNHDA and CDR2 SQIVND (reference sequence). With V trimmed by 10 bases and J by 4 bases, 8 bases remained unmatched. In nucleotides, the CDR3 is TGTGCCACGTCCCGGGACAGGGCCGGAAACACCATATATTTT. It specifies CATSRDRAGNTIYF. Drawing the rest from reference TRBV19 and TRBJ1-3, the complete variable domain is DGGITQSPKYLFRKEGQNVTLSCEQNLNHDAMYWYRQDPGQGLRLIYYSQIVNDFQKGDIAEGYSVSREKKESFPLTVTSAQKNPTAFYLCATSRDRAGNTIYFGEGSWLTVV.

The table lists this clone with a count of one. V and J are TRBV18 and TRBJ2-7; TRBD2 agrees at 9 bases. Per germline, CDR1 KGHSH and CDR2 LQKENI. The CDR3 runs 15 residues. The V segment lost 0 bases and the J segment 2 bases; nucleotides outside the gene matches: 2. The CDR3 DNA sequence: TGTGCCAGCTCACCACCGGGCGGGAGGGCCTACGAGCAGTACTTC. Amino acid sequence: CASSPPGGRAYEQYF.

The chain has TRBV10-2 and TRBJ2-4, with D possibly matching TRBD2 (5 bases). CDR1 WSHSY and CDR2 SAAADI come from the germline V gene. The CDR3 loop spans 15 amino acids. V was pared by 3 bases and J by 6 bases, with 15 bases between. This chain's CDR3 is CASSDTGLVVNIQYF. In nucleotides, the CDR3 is TGCGCCAGCAGTGACACCGGACTGGTAGTAAACATTCAGTACTTC.

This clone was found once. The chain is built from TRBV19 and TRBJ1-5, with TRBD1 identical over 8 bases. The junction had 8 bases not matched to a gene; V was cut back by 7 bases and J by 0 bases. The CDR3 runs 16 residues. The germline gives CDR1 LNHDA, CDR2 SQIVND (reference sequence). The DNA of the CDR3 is TGTGCCAGTACCGGGACAGGCAGATATAGCAATCAGCCCCAGCATTTT. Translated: CASTGTGRYSNQPQHF.

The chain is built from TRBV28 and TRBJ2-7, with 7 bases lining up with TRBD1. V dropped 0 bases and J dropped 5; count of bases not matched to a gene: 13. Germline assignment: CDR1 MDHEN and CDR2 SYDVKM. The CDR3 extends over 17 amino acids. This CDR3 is CASSLWRGRGNRNEQYF. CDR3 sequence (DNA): TGTGCCAGCAGTTTATGGAGGGGCAGGGGGAACAGGAACGAGCAGTACTTC.

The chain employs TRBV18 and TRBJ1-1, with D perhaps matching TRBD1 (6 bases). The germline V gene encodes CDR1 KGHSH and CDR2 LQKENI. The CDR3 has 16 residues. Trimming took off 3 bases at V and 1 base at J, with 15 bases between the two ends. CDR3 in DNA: TGTGCCAGCTCACCCCGTACAGGGTTTGGGAACACTGAAGCTTTCTTT. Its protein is CASSPRTGFGNTEAFF. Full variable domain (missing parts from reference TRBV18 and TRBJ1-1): NAGVMQNPRHLVRRRGQEARLRCSPMKGHSHVYWYRQLPEEGLKFMVYLQKENIIDESGMPKERFSAEFPKEGPSILRIQQVVRGDSAAYFCASSPRTGFGNTEAFFGQGTRLTVV.

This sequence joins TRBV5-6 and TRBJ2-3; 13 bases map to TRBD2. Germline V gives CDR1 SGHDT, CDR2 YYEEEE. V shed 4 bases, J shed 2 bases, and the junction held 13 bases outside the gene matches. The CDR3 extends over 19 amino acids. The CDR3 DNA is TGTGCCAGCAGCACTCGACTAGCGGGGGGACACAGATACACAGATACGCAGTATTTT. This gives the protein CASSTRLAGGHRYTDTQYF.

DNA of the CDR3: TGTGCCAGCAGTTTATTGGACAACGAGCAGTACTTC. Protein product: CASSLLDNEQYF. The chain recombines TRBV28 with TRBJ2-5, with a possible D match to TRBD1 (5 bases). The J call may be mistaken, given a closer DNA end match to TRBJ2-7. This CDR3 is built from 12 residues. Germline V gives CDR1 MDHEN, CDR2 SYDVKM.